The 23 T cell receptor beta chains listed next were all sequenced from one sample in a study of blood T cells in healthy people across ages. Primed by a sample-barcoded 5' primer and a J-beta primer mix, a second PCR proceeded for about 7 to 11 cycles. TCRdb re-called the 5' RACE reads with MiXCR, one entry per CDR3 protein. The sample has about 620,000 distinct CDR3 sequences; more than 20% are singletons. Sequences were obtained from blood. These receptors were obtained from a man between 70 and 80 years old in good health.

The chain couples TRBV9 to TRBJ2-7; 13 nucleotides agree with TRBD2. CDR1 is SGDLS, CDR2 YYNGEE, per germline. The CDR3 is 14 amino acids. Germline trimming cut 4 bases from V and 7 bases from J; bases unmatched to any gene: 5. The CDR3 nucleotides read TGTGCCAGCAGCTTGGGACTAGCGGGATTTGAGCAGTACTTC. It specifies CASSLGLAGFEQYF.

In this sample, this clonotype turned up a few times. An end of the junction does not agree with germline; a read error may underlie this. The rearrangement joins TRBV20-1 to TRBJ2-7, with 12 bases aligning to TRBD2. The CDR3 consists of 15 residues. The germline V gene has CDR1 DFQATT and CDR2 SNEGSKA (reference sequence). The CDR3 bases are TGCAGTGCTTCACCGACTAGCGGGAGATCCAATGAGCTGTTCTTC. The encoded protein is CSASPTSGRSNELFF.

V gene TRBV20-1 combines with J gene TRBJ2-3; TRBD1 or TRBD2 may be the D gene (5 bases each). The CDR3 sequence is 16 residues long. Trimming stripped 3 bases from V and 2 bases from J, with 18 bases between. Germline V gives CDR1 DFQATT, CDR2 SNEGSKA (reference sequence). CDR3 DNA: TGCAGTGCTAGTGGTGTCGGGGACCATTACACAGATACGCAGTATTTT. This codes for CSASGVGDHYTDTQYF.

This clonotype turned up a few times. The gene calls are TRBV12-3 or TRBV12-4 and TRBJ1-5; 10 nucleotides agree with TRBD1. The CDR3 has 16 residues. V trimming: 1 base; J trimming: 6 bases; junction bases outside the gene matches: 6. CDR3: CASSLDTGTGVQPQHF. The CDR3 DNA sequence: TGTGCCAGCAGTTTAGATACTGGGACAGGGGTTCAGCCCCAGCATTTT.

Only a few counts were recorded for this clonotype. A read error may produce the germline difference seen at one junction end. J is TRBJ1-1 and V is TRBV7-7; weak D call: TRBD1 (6 bases). CDR3 length: 15 amino acids. CDR1 is SSHAT and CDR2 is FNYEAQ in the germline V gene (reference sequence). In DNA form, the CDR3 reads TGTGCTAGCAGCCCGGTGACAGGCGGGAACACTGAAGCTTTCTTT. This encodes CASSPVTGGNTEAFF.

In its sample, this clonotype was seen many times. The chain employs TRBV5-1 and TRBJ2-5, with 8 bases identical to TRBD2. The J segment lost 5 bases and the V segment lost 1 base, leaving 4 bases of the junction unmatched. CDR1 and CDR2 from the germline V gene are SGHRS and YFSETQ. CDR3 length: 14 amino acids. The CDR3: CASSLRAGEETQYF. For the CDR3, the DNA is TGCGCCAGCAGCTTGCGAGCGGGAGAGGAGACCCAGTACTTC.

The rearrangement links TRBV30 to TRBJ2-1, with 7 bases fitting TRBD2. V lost 4 bases to trimming and J lost 1 base; unmatched junction nucleotides: 10. The CDR3 loop spans 16 amino acids. Germline V CDR1 and CDR2: GTSNPN, SVGIG (reference sequence). CDR3 bases: TGTGCCTGGAAAATCGGGGCGGGAGTTTCCTACAATGAGCAGTTCTTC. Its translation: CAWKIGAGVSYNEQFF.

The chain has TRBV29-1 and TRBJ2-1; D ambiguous. Trimming cost V 4 bases and J 3 bases, with 19 bases left between them. CDR3 length equals 16 residues. CDR1 and CDR2 from the germline V gene are SQVTM and ANQGSEA. The chain's CDR3 is CSVVEVGSPFYNEQFF. The CDR3 DNA sequence: TGCAGCGTTGTGGAAGTGGGCAGTCCTTTCTACAATGAGCAGTTCTTC.

This clonotype was seen only a few times. V is TRBV2 and J is TRBJ1-4, with TRBD1 matching over 7 bases. The CDR3 loop spans 14 amino acids. J lost 8 bases, V lost 5 bases, and 8 bases had no gene match. CDR1 and CDR2 (germline): SNHLY, FYNNEI. CDR3 amino acids: CASSPGTAGEKLFF. The CDR3 DNA sequence: TGTGCCAGCAGTCCCGGGACAGCTGGAGAAAAACTGTTTTTT.

The rearrangement links TRBV3-1 to TRBJ2-7; perhaps D is TRBD1 or TRBD2 (5 bases each). The CDR3 covers 16 residues. Germline values: CDR1 LGHDT, CDR2 YNNKEL (reference sequence). Deletions cut 4 bases from V and 2 bases from J, with 18 bases between. As DNA, the CDR3 is TGTGCCAGCAGCCCTGTGGCCCAGGGTAGCGCCTACGAGCAGTACTTC. Amino acid sequence: CASSPVAQGSAYEQYF.

This clonotype has a count of ten or more. The rearrangement links TRBV28 to TRBJ2-5; D is possibly TRBD2 (5 bases). V was clipped by 3 bases and J by 5 bases, with 10 bases between them. The CDR3 is made up of 13 amino acids. The germline gives CDR1 MDHEN, CDR2 SYDVKM. The CDR3 spells CASSFERRETQYF. DNA for the CDR3: TGTGCCAGCAGTTTTGAGCGGAGGGAGACCCAGTACTTC.

This clonotype was counted a few times. The rearrangement uses TRBV10-3 and TRBJ1-5; D may be TRBD1 (5 bases). The V end was cut by 0 bases, the J end by 2 bases, with 20 bases between. The V gene's germline CDR1 is ENHRY and CDR2 SYGVKD. CDR3 length: 19 residues. CDR3 region: CAISESGPRGGIRNQPQHF. The CDR3 DNA reads TGTGCCATCAGTGAGTCGGGACCTCGAGGTGGTATACGCAATCAGCCCCAGCATTTT.

This clonotype was observed many times. The chain employs TRBV12-3 or TRBV12-4 and TRBJ2-3; D uncertain. V was clipped by 8 bases and J by 4 bases, with 13 bases between them. The CDR3 runs to 13 residues. CDR3 nucleotide sequence: TGTGCCAGCTCGGGTATTCAGGCAGATACGCAGTATTTT. Its translation is CASSGIQADTQYF.

A few counts support this clonotype. This chain connects TRBV3-1 to TRBJ2-5; TRBD1 is a possible D gene (5 bases). The J call could be wrong; TRBJ2-1 is a better fit for the DNA end. CDR1 LGHDT and CDR2 YNNKEL come from the germline V gene (reference sequence). The CDR3 contains 17 residues. The CDR3 DNA sequence: TGTGCCAGCAGCCAAGATTTCCGAAGCAGGGCCTACAATGAGCAGTTCTTC. Its translation is CASSQDFRSRAYNEQFF.

The genes are TRBV19 and TRBJ2-2; 7 bases fit TRBD1. The J segment lost 6 bases and the V segment lost 8 bases, leaving 9 bases of the junction unmatched. CDR3 size: 14 residues. Looked up from germline, CDR1 is LNHDA and CDR2 is SQIVND (reference sequence). The CDR3 DNA reads as TGTGCCAGTCTGGGGACAGCCGGTCCCGGGGAGCTGTTTTTT. It encodes CASLGTAGPGELFF.

This sequence joins TRBV20-1 and TRBJ1-1; D gene ambiguous. Germline CDR1 is DFQATT and CDR2 is SNEGSKA (reference sequence). Trimming cost V 6 bases and J 3 bases, with 14 bases left between them. CDR3 length equals 13 residues. The CDR3 sequence: CSARRVLDTEAFF. CDR3 nucleotide sequence: TGCAGTGCCCGAAGGGTATTGGACACTGAAGCTTTCTTT.

The chain is built from TRBV6-5 and TRBJ2-5; tentatively, D is TRBD1 (5 bases). V lost 9 bases, J lost 5 bases, and 22 bases lay in between. Germline V lookup: CDR1 MNHEY, CDR2 SVGAGI. The length of the CDR3 is 15 residues. The DNA for the CDR3 is TGTGCCAGTTGGGAAGGGGCAGCAGGTTTTGAGACCCAGTACTTC. Amino acids: CASWEGAAGFETQYF.

This clonotype was detected only a few times. The chain has TRBV4-1 and TRBJ1-5; D is possibly TRBD1 (6 bases). The length of the CDR3 is 15 residues. V lost 2 bases, J lost 2 bases, and 10 bases lay in between. Per germline, CDR1 MGHRA and CDR2 YSYEKL. The DNA of the CDR3 is TGCGCCAGCAGCCAACGACAGGTCGGCAATCAGCCCCAGCATTTT. Translating it yields CASSQRQVGNQPQHF.

The V call is TRBV29-1, the J call TRBJ2-3, with 10 bases fitting TRBD1. CDR1 and CDR2 from the germline V gene are SQVTM and ANQGSEA. The CDR3 length is 17 residues. V lost 4 bases, J lost 2 bases, and 12 bases stayed unmatched. This CDR3 is CSVGSTGGLPITDTQYF. CDR3 sequence (DNA): TGCAGCGTTGGATCGACAGGGGGCCTCCCCATCACAGATACGCAGTATTTT.

Ten or more counts support this clonotype. The rearrangement joins TRBV20-1 to TRBJ2-7; 10 nucleotides line up with TRBD2. The trim removed 1 base at V and 5 bases at J, leaving 5 bases unmatched. The CDR3 covers 14 residues. Germline lookup yields CDR1 DFQATT and CDR2 SNEGSKA (reference sequence). CDR3 sequence: CSARVASGSHEQYF. In nucleotides, the CDR3 is TGCAGTGCTAGAGTTGCTAGCGGGAGCCACGAGCAGTACTTC.

V gene TRBV3-1 combines with J gene TRBJ2-1, with 11 bases lining up with TRBD1. The germline V gene has CDR1 LGHDT and CDR2 YNNKEL (reference sequence). The J segment lost 8 bases and the V segment lost 4 bases, leaving 1 base of the junction unmatched. This CDR3 spans 13 amino acids. CDR3 coding DNA: TGTGCCAGCAGCCTGGACAGGGGGCATGAGCAGTTCTTC. Protein sequence: CASSLDRGHEQFF.

This clonotype was picked up a small number of times. The junction does not match germline at one end; this may be a read error. V gene TRBV27 combines with J gene TRBJ1-1; no reliable D call. The CDR3 is made up of 13 amino acids. Germline assignment: CDR1 MNHEY and CDR2 SMNVEV (reference sequence). CDR3 protein: CASRLTLDTEAFF. The CDR3, as DNA: TGTGCCAGCCGTTTAACCCTGGACACTGAAGCTTTCTTT.

This clonotype appeared a few times. V gene TRBV25-1 combines with J gene TRBJ2-5; possibly TRBD2 for D (6 bases). CDR1 and CDR2 from the germline V gene are MGHDK and SYGVNS. The CDR3 sequence is 15 residues long. Trimming shortened V by 4 bases and J by 4 bases, and 16 bases separated the two germline ends. The CDR3 sequence is CASSGGTGAGETQYF. In nucleotides, the CDR3 is TGTGCCAGCAGTGGGGGAACGGGAGCGGGAGAGACCCAGTACTTC.